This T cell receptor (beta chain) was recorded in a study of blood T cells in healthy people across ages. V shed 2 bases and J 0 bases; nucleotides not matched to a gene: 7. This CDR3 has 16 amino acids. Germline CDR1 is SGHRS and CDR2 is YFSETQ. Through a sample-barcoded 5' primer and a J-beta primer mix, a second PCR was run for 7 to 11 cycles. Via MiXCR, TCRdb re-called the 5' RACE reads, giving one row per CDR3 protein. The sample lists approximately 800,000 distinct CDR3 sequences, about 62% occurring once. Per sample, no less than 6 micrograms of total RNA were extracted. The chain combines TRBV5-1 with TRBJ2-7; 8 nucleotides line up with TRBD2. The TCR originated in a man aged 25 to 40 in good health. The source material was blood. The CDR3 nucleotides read TGCGCCAGCAGCTTAAGCGGGGGCCGGGACTCCTACGAGCAGTACTTC. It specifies CASSLSGGRDSYEQYF.